One and the same sample provided the 11 T cell receptor beta chains below, sequenced in a study of T cells expressing NK-cell markers. No DNA is given; TCRdb re-called the 5' RACE reads and lists each CDR3 protein once. The listing contains about 150,000 distinct CDR3 sequences. Sequenced input: blood T cells: a sorted CD56 or NKG2C T cell subset, CD4+ or CD8+ T cells, or bulk PBMC T cells (not recorded which). Receptor source: a woman aged 45-65 years in good health.

The CDR3 protein is CASDGTDTQYF. The chain uses TRBV7-9 and TRBJ2-3. CDR3 length: 11 amino acids. Germline CDR1 is SEHNR and CDR2 is FQNEAQ (reference sequence).

The J gene is TRBJ2-7, the V gene TRBV3-1; TCRdb outputs TRBD1, but without DNA this stays unchecked. The germline gives CDR1 LGHDT, CDR2 YNNKEL (reference sequence). The CDR3 is made up of 14 amino acids. This CDR3 reads CASSQVGSLYEQYF.

This chain joins TRBV3-1 and TRBJ2-2; TCRdb's assignment of TRBD2 cannot be checked, as there is no DNA. Germline-derived CDR1 and CDR2 are LGHDT and YNNKEL (reference sequence). The CDR3 runs 17 residues. CDR3: CASSQGGLAVNTGELFF.

The chain combines TRBV2 with TRBJ2-1; without DNA, the TCRdb call of TRBD1 cannot be checked. Germline V gene lookup returns CDR1 SNHLY and CDR2 FYNNEI. CDR3 length: 13 residues. The CDR3 loop is CASSNRPYNEQFF.

The gene calls are TRBV4-2 and TRBJ2-3. The CDR3 consists of 14 residues. CDR1 is LGHNA and CDR2 is YNFKEQ in the germline V gene. The CDR3 spells CASSQVTGTDTQYF.

The J gene is TRBJ1-2, the V gene TRBV10-3; TCRdb outputs TRBD1, but without DNA this stays unchecked. The germline gives CDR1 ENHRY, CDR2 SYGVKD. The CDR3 sequence is 14 residues long. CDR3: CAITVDRGYSGYTF.

The CDR3 spells CASSQGLASYNEQFF. The chain combines TRBV3-1 with TRBJ2-1; no DNA is available, so the TRBD2 call from TCRdb remains unchecked. Germline V gene data show CDR1 as LGHDT and CDR2 as YNNKEL (reference sequence). The CDR3 length is 15 residues.

The gene calls are TRBV2 and TRBJ2-2. The CDR3 sequence is 14 residues long. From germline, CDR1 is SNHLY and CDR2 FYNNEI. This CDR3 reads CASSGTDATGELFF.

The chain links TRBV28 to TRBJ2-1; TCRdb selects TRBD2, and the lack of DNA leaves this call unchecked. The CDR3 extends over 15 amino acids. The germline gives CDR1 MDHEN, CDR2 SYDVKM. CDR3 loop: CASSYAGGDYNEQFF.

This clonotype ranks as medium-sized in terms of frequency. J is TRBJ2-1 and V is TRBV12-3 or TRBV12-4; with no DNA, the TCRdb D assignment of TRBD1 cannot be verified. This CDR3 is built from 17 residues. The CDR3 here is CASSLAGNRGGYNEQFF.

The CDR3 sequence: CASSTFPGLVVNNEQFF. The chain has TRBV19 and TRBJ2-1; TCRdb gives TRBD2 as the D gene, but with no DNA this cannot be confirmed. CDR1 and CDR2 (germline): LNHDA, SQIVND (reference sequence). The CDR3 is 17 residues long.